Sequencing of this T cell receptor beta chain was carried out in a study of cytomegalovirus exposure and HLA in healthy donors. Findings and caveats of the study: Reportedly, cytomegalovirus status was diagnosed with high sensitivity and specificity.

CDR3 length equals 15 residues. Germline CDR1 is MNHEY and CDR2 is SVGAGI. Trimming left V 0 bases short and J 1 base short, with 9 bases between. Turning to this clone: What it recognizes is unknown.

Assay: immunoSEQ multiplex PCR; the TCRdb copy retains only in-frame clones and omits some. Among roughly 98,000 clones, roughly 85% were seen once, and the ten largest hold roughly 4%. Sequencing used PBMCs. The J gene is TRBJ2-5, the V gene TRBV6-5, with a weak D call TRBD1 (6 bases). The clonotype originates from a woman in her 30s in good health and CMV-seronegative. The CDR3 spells CASSYSAGVQETQYF. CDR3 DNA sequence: TGTGCCAGCAGTTACTCGGCAGGGGTCCAAGAGACCCAGTACTTC.